The sequence of this T cell receptor beta chain was determined in a study of type 1 regulatory T cells. The germline V gene encodes CDR1 SGHTA and CDR2 FQGNSA. The CDR3 spans 14 residues. Trimming took 5 bases from V and 9 from J; bases not matched to a gene: 10. TCRdb reprocessed the reads with MiXCR, giving one entry per CDR3 protein. The profile shows fewer than 70,000 distinct CDR3 sequences, around 60% of them singletons. As concerns this clonotype: Its specificity is not known.

The J gene is TRBJ1-5, the V gene TRBV7-2; TRBD1 agrees at 7 bases. Material for sequencing was cultured T cells, either the whole culture or a sorted T cell fraction (not recorded which). Described subset: Tr1-enriched cell product generated in vitro against host alloantigens. This clonotype originated in a human donor in good health. For the CDR3, the DNA is TGTGCCAGCAGCGACGATACAGGGGCTCGGCCCCAGCATTTT. The encoded protein is CASSDDTGARPQHF.